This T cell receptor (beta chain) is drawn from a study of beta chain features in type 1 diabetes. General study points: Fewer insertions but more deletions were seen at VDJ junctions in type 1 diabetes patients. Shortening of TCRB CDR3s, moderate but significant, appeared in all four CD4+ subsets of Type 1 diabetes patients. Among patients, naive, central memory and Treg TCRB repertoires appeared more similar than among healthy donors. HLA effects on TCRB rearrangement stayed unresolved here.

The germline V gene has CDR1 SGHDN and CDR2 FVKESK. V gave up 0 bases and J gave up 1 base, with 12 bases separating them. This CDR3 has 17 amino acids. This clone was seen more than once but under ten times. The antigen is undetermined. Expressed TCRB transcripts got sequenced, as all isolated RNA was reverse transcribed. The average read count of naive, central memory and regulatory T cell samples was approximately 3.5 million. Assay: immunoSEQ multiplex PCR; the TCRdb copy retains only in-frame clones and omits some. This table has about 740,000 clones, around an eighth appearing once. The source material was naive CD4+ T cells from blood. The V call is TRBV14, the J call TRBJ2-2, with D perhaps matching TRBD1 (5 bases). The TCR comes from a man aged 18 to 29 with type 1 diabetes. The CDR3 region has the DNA TGTGCCAGCAGCCAAGAGCGGACAAAATTGAACACCGGGGAGCTGTTTTTT. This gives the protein CASSQERTKLNTGELFF.